A single TCR beta chain is shown here with its context. These data come from a study of technical replicates of blood from a handful of donors. The CDR3 covers 15 residues. The V and J ends lost 8 bases and 0 bases respectively, with 15 bases between them. In germline, CDR1 is SGHRS, CDR2 YFSETQ. Measured with immunoSEQ multiplex PCR; TCRdb has only the in-frame clones, and not every one. Here the sample spans around 80,000 clones, approximately 94% being singletons. The specimen sequenced was T cells isolated from PBMCs. This chain uses TRBV5-1 with TRBJ2-1; TRBD2 might be the D (6 bases). This TCR was recovered from a human donor in good health. CDR3: CASTYARGSYNEQFF. The CDR3 coding sequence is TGCGCCAGTACATACGCGCGGGGCTCCTACAATGAGCAGTTCTTC.